Listed below are T cell receptor beta chains from one sample, sequenced in a study of technical replicates of blood from a few donors. The data were produced by immunoSEQ multiplex PCR, yet TCRdb's version contains in-frame clones alone and is incomplete. The sample comprises roughly 13,000 clones, around 82% of which are singletons, and about 11% rests with the top ten. The sequencing sample was made of PBMCs. The receptors stem from a human donor in good health. Each CDR3 is given with its conserved first and last residue. The D gene is left open where the match is weak. Not all rows give a size; the values are once, few, many and, for expanded clones, a class.

cdr3_nt	cdr3_aa	clone_size	v_call	j_call	cdr3_length	d_call
TGTGCCAGCAGCCAACCCTTCCGGGGCACTGAAGCTTTCTTT	CASSQPFRGTEAFF	.	TRBV28	TRBJ1-1	14	.
TGTGCCAGCAGCAACCCCGGAGCGCTAGCGGGAGACCTAGCCTGGGAGACCCAGTACTTC	CASSNPGALAGDLAWETQYF	.	TRBV21-1	TRBJ2-5	20	.
TGTGCCAGCAGCCAAGCTCTGTTGGCGGGTACGCAGTATTTT	CASSQALLAGTQYF	.	TRBV4-2	TRBJ2-3	14	.
TGTGCCAGCAGCTTCCTCCGACTAGCGGGAGGGGTGTACAATGAGCAGTTCTTC	CASSFLRLAGGVYNEQFF	.	TRBV13	TRBJ2-1	18	TRBD2
TGTGCCAGCAGTGCGCGGACTAGCGGAACCTACAATGAGCAGTTCTTC	CASSARTSGTYNEQFF	.	TRBV6-1	TRBJ2-1	16	TRBD2
TGTGCCAGCAGCTTATCGGAGGCACGAGAGACCCAGTACTTC	CASSLSEARETQYF	.	TRBV7-2	TRBJ2-5	14	.
TGTGCCAGCAGCGTGCGGCTAGCAAGCCACGAGCAGTACTTC	CASSVRLASHEQYF	.	TRBV7-8	TRBJ2-7	14	.
TGCACCTGCTCGAGCTCCTACAATGAGCAGTTCTTC	CTCSSSYNEQFF	.	TRBV29-1	TRBJ2-1	12	.
TGTGCCAGCAGACCGGGACAGACAGATACGCAGTATTTT	CASRPGQTDTQYF	.	TRBV6-6	TRBJ2-3	13	TRBD1
TGTGCCAGAAGCGGTGGATCAGGGGCGTGTGGGGCCAACGTCCTGACTTTC	CARSGGSGACGANVLTF	.	TRBV5-3	TRBJ2-6	17	.
TGTGCCGGAGGGACTAGCGGGAGCACAGATACGCAGTATTTT	CAGGTSGSTDTQYF	.	TRBV28	TRBJ2-3	14	TRBD2
TGTGCCAGCAGTTTTACAGGGGCCGGCACTGAAGCTTTCTTT	CASSFTGAGTEAFF	.	TRBV6-5	TRBJ1-1	14	TRBD1
TGCGCCAGCACTCCTTCAGGGTCCTCTGACCAGCCCCAGCATTTT	CASTPSGSSDQPQHF	few	TRBV5-1	TRBJ1-5	15	.
TGTGCCAGCAGCCGAACCGGAGGGGTCAATGAGCAGTTCTTC	CASSRTGGVNEQFF	.	TRBV7-2	TRBJ2-1	14	.
TGTGCCTGGAGTGTTAGGGACACCCACACCGGGGAGCTGTTTTTT	CAWSVRDTHTGELFF	.	TRBV30	TRBJ2-2	15	.
TGTGCCAGCAGTCCTTCCACAGATACGCAGTATTTT	CASSPSTDTQYF	once	TRBV28	TRBJ2-3	12	.
TGTGCCAGCTCACCAGGAACTCAGGCTGAAGCTTTCTTT	CASSPGTQAEAFF	.	TRBV18	TRBJ1-1	13	.
TGTGCCAGCAGCGTAGCTCCGGGTATGGGCACAGATACGCAGTATTTT	CASSVAPGMGTDTQYF	.	TRBV9	TRBJ2-3	16	.
TGCGCCAGCAGCTTGGGAGGAGGAGCGGAGACCCAGTACTTC	CASSLGGGAETQYF	.	TRBV5-1	TRBJ2-5	14	.
TGTGCCAGTAGTATTCGGGGGAGAGAGGGAGATACGCAGTATTTT	CASSIRGREGDTQYF	.	TRBV19	TRBJ2-3	15	.
TGTGCCAGTAGTAAGACAAACTATGGCTACACCTTC	CASSKTNYGYTF	few	TRBV19	TRBJ1-2	12	.
TGTGCCAGCAGCTTAAGGCGGAGCCAAGAGACCCAGTACTTC	CASSLRRSQETQYF	.	TRBV7-2	TRBJ2-5	14	.
TGTGCCTGGACCCTACCTGGCACTGAAGCTTTCTTT	CAWTLPGTEAFF	.	TRBV30	TRBJ1-1	12	.
TGCGCCAGCAGCCCTGGCCTGCGACAGGAGAGCACAGATACGCAGTATTTT	CASSPGLRQESTDTQYF	.	TRBV5-1	TRBJ2-3	17	.
TGTGCCAGCAGGGAGGGGCAGGCCGACACAGATACGCAGTATTTT	CASREGQADTDTQYF	.	TRBV6-4	TRBJ2-3	15	.